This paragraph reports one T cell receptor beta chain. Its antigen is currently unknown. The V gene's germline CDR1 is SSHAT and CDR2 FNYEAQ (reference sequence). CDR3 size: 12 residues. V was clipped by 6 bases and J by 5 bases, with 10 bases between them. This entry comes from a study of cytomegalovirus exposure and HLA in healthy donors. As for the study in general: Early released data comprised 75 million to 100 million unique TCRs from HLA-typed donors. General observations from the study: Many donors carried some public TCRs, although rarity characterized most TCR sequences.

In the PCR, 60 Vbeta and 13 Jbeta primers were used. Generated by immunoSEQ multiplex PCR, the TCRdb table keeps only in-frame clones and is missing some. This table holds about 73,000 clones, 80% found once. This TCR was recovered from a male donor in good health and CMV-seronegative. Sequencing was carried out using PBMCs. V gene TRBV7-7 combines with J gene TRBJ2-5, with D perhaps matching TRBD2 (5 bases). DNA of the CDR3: TGTGCCAGCAGGCCGGCGGGCGAGACCCAGTACTTC. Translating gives CASRPAGETQYF.